This TCR beta chain was found in a study of cytomegalovirus exposure and HLA in healthy donors. The PCR used 60 Vbeta and 13 Jbeta primers. The method was immunoSEQ multiplex PCR; TCRdb's version includes in-frame clones alone and lacks a portion of them. The sample yields 150,000 to 200,000 clones, roughly four fifths seen once. To note about this clone: Antigen specificity is unknown.

Whereas donors were nominally healthy upon sampling, unrecorded immune exposures were probable. Notes on the study in general: Later analysis showed TCR association rates varying by HLA locus, highest for DRB1 and lowest for HLA-C. Sequencing depth roughly uniform across donors was assumed in presence/absence analyses. The authors later found HLA-associated TCR beta chains more clonally expanded than equally common others.

From germline, CDR1 is MGHRA and CDR2 YSYEKL. V lost 4 bases and J 2 bases, leaving 15 bases between the germline ends. The CDR3 covers 15 residues. Specimen: PBMCs. The TCR sequence derives from a man between 45 and 60 years old in good health and CMV-seronegative. The chain employs TRBV4-1 and TRBJ2-7; a possible D gene is TRBD2 (5 bases). The CDR3: CASSPLGRGAYEQYF. The CDR3 coding sequence is TGCGCCAGCAGCCCCCTAGGTCGGGGAGCCTACGAGCAGTACTTC.